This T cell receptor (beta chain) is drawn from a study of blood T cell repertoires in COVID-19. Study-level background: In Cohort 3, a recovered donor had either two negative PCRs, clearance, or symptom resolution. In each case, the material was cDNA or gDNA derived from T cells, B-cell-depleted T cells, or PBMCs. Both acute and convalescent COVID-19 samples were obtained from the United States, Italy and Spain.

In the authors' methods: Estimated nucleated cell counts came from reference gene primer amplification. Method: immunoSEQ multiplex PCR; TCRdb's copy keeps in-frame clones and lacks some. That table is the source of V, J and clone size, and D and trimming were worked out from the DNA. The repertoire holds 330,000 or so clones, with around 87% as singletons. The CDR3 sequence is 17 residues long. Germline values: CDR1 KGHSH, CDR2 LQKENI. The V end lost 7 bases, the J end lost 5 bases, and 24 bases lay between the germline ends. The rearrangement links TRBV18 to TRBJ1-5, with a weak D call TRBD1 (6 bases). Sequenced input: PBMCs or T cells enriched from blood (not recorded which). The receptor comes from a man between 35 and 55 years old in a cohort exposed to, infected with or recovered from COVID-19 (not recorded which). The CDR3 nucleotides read TGTGCCAGCTTACCGTTCGGGGGGCGCGAGGGGCATCAGCCCCAGCATTTT. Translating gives CASLPFGGREGHQPQHF.